One sample yielded the 10 T cell receptor beta chains listed below, sequenced in a study of vaccination and CD4 T cells after COVID-19 (dated by TCRdb to between 2021 and 2024). For these receptors, no antigen is known. The meaning of the sample's treatment or condition label: roughly nine-day PBMC culture with coronavirus spike peptide pools or control peptides (ViraFEST assay). The protocol used for the library was PCR. Sequencing used an Illumina iSeq 100. At the Johns Hopkins FTIC core, DNA from the cultured CD4+ T cells underwent TCR sequencing with the Oncomine TCR Beta short-read assay. The public reads were reprocessed in TCRdb via fastp at Q25 and MiXCR, keeping in-frame beta chains. CDR3 protein duplicates are merged, each entry listing the most common genes and DNA. The sample table lists 15,000 to 20,000 distinct CDR3 sequences, just under 80% of them with a count of one. The top ten constitute about a sixth of the sample.

Source: CD4+ T cells from blood, cultured in vitro, taken after SARS-CoV-2 vaccination. The source is a human donor who received a COVID-19 vaccine.

This sequence joins TRBV30 and TRBJ2-5; 9 nucleotides line up with TRBD2. V shed 4 bases, J shed 3 bases, and the junction held 15 bases outside the gene matches. CDR3 length: 17 residues. Germline V CDR1 and CDR2: GTSNPN, SVGIG (reference sequence). The CDR3 bases are TGTGCCTGGACCCTCGGTCGGGAACTAGCGGGCGAAGAGACCCAGTACTTC. Its protein product is CAWTLGRELAGEETQYF.

V usage is TRBV4-2 and J usage is TRBJ2-3, with TRBD2 identical over 14 bases. Germline-derived CDR1 and CDR2 are LGHNA and YNFKEQ. The CDR3 spans 20 residues. With V trimmed by 0 bases and J by 3 bases, 11 bases remained unmatched. CDR3 coding DNA: TGTGCCAGCAGCCAAGATCCCACCAAGACTAGCGGGGGGGCAACAGATACGCAGTATTTT. Its protein product is CASSQDPTKTSGGATDTQYF.

The chain combines TRBV12-3 or TRBV12-4 with TRBJ2-1; 9 bases line up with TRBD1. The CDR3 sequence is 15 residues long. V lost 3 bases to trimming and J lost 9 bases; unmatched junction nucleotides: 9. The CDR3 nucleotides read TGTGCCAGCAGTTTCTGGGACAGGGTTGTCACTGAGCAGTTCTTC. Translated: CASSFWDRVVTEQFF.

V usage is TRBV7-8 and J usage is TRBJ2-4; D possibly uses TRBD1 or TRBD2 (5 bases each). CDR3 length: 13 amino acids. Per germline, CDR1 SGHVS and CDR2 FQNEAQ. V was pared by 4 bases and J by 9 bases, with 13 bases between. The CDR3 protein is CASSSEGHGIQYF. In DNA, the CDR3 is TGTGCCAGCAGCTCCGAGGGGCACGGCATTCAGTACTTC. Variable domain in full (rest from reference TRBV7-8 and TRBJ2-4): GAGVSQSPRYKVAKRGQDVALRCDPISGHVSLFWYQQALGQGPEFLTYFQNEAQLDKSGLPSDRFFAERPEGSVSTLKIQRTQQEDSAVYLCASSSEGHGIQYFGAGTRLSVL.

This clonotype was recorded only once. The V gene is TRBV5-6, the J gene TRBJ1-2; perhaps TRBD1 as D (5 bases). V was clipped by 3 bases and J by 5 bases, with 17 bases between them. The length of the CDR3 is 15 residues. Germline V gives CDR1 SGHDT, CDR2 YYEEEE. This CDR3 is CASSSTFGTPYGYTF. The CDR3 region has the DNA TGTGCCAGCAGCTCGACTTTCGGGACTCCATATGGCTACACCTTC. Full variable domain (outside the CDR3, taken from reference TRBV5-6 and TRBJ1-2): DAGVTQSPTHLIKTRGQQVTLRCSPKSGHDTVSWYQQALGQGPQFIFQYYEEEERQRGNFPDRFSGHQFPNYSSELNVNALLLGDSALYLCASSSTFGTPYGYTFGSGTRLTVV.

This clonotype was seen once. This chain uses TRBV19 with TRBJ1-1; no definite D call. Germline CDR1 LNHDA, CDR2 SQIVND (reference sequence). Trimming took off 6 bases at V and 2 bases at J, with 10 bases between the two ends. The length of the CDR3 is 13 residues. The chain's CDR3 is CASSRSGNTEAFF. The CDR3 DNA sequence: TGTGCCAGTAGCCGATCAGGTAACACTGAAGCTTTCTTT.

The gene calls are TRBV20-1 and TRBJ2-5; D not certain. The CDR3 runs to 15 residues. The V gene's germline CDR1 is DFQATT and CDR2 SNEGSKA (reference sequence). Trimming pared 6 bases from V and 3 bases from J, leaving 20 bases between. The CDR3 is CSAPLGLVGEETQYF. CDR3 nucleotide sequence: TGCAGTGCCCCCCTAGGGCTAGTTGGGGAAGAGACCCAGTACTTC.

The CDR3 DNA is TGTGCCAGTAGTATATGGGGGCCTGGGGCCAACGTCCTGACTTTC. This encodes CASSIWGPGANVLTF. The chain links TRBV19 to TRBJ2-6; a possible D gene is TRBD1 (6 bases). Trimming took 2 bases from V and 2 from J, leaving 7 bases between them. Germline loops: CDR1 LNHDA, CDR2 SQIVND (reference sequence). The CDR3 has 15 amino acids. Filled out from reference TRBV19 and TRBJ2-6, the complete variable domain reads DGGITQSPKYLFRKEGQNVTLSCEQNLNHDAMYWYRQDPGQGLRLIYYSQIVNDFQKGDIAEGYSVSREKKESFPLTVTSAQKNPTAFYLCASSIWGPGANVLTFGAGSRLTVL.

This clonotype showed up just a few times. This sequence joins TRBV12-3 or TRBV12-4 and TRBJ2-1; 7 nucleotides match TRBD2. CDR3 length: 16 residues. V shed 7 bases and J 0 bases; nucleotides not matched to a gene: 9. This CDR3 reads CASTSAGMSSYNEQFF. In nucleotides, the CDR3 is TGTGCCAGCACTTCAGCGGGAATGAGCTCCTACAATGAGCAGTTCTTC.

About this clonotype itself: A read error may account for a junction end that differs from germline. The rearrangement joins TRBV2 to TRBJ2-1; 8 nucleotides align to TRBD1. This CDR3 spans 16 amino acids. Per the germline V gene, CDR1 is SNHLY and CDR2 is FYNNEI. Written as DNA, the CDR3 is TGTGCCAGCAGTGAACCCCGGGACAGGTCCTACAATGAGCAGTTCTTT. Translation: CASSEPRDRSYNEQFF. Using reference TRBV2 and TRBJ2-1 for the parts outside the CDR3, the full variable domain is EPEVTQTPSHQVTQMGQEVILRCVPISNHLYFYWYRQILGQKVEFLVSFYNNEISEKSEIFDDQFSVERPDGSNFTLKIRSTKLEDSAMYFCASSEPRDRSYNEQFFGPGTRLTVL.